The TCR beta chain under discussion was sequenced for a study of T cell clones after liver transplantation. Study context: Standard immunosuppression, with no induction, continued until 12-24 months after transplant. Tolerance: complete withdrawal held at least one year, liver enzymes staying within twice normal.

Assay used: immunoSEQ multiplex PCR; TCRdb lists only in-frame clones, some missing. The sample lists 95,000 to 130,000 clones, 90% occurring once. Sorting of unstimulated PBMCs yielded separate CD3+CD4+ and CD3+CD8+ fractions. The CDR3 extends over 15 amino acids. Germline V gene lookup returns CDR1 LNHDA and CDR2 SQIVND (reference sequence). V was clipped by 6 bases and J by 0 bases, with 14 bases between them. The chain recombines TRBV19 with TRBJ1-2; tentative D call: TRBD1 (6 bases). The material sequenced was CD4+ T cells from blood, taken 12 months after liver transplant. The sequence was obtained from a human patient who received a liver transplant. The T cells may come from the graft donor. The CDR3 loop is CASRNPGTTNYGYTF. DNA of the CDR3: TGTGCCAGTAGGAACCCCGGGACAACTAACTATGGCTACACCTTC. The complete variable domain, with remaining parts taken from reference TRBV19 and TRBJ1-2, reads DGGITQSPKYLFRKEGQNVTLSCEQNLNHDAMYWYRQDPGQGLRLIYYSQIVNDFQKGDIAEGYSVSREKKESFPLTVTSAQKNPTAFYLCASRNPGTTNYGYTFGSGTRLTVV.